This T cell receptor (beta chain) was documented in a study of T-cell memory formation after mild COVID-19. Study-wide results and limits: Mainly in CM and EM were contracting CD4+ clones; CD8+ were in EMRA. Pre-infection memory carried some responding clones, suggesting that cross-reactive memory joined. Among clones contracting day 15 to 85, CD4/CD8 was balanced, whereas later expanders leaned CD4+.

This clonotype came up a few times. The antigen is not known. V was cut by 3 bases and J by 7 bases, with 9 bases left in between. The CDR3 is 12 residues long. CDR1 LGHDT and CDR2 YNNKEL come from the germline V gene (reference sequence). It was 5'RACE with constant-segment primers that produced the TCR alpha and TCR beta cDNA libraries, which carried sample barcodes and UMIs. Each CDR3 protein gets one entry after TCRdb re-called the 5' RACE reads with MiXCR. The profile shows 200,000 to 300,000 distinct CDR3 sequences, 15% of them singletons. The rearrangement joins TRBV3-1 to TRBJ1-2; a possible D gene is TRBD1 (5 bases). The TCR was taken from an adult woman who had mild COVID-19 (a few samples of this study predate the infection). Cell type and time point are not known. The specimen was PBMCs or a T cell subset sorted from them (not recorded which). The CDR3 nucleotides are TGTGCCAGCAGCCAGGGGACGGTTGGCTACACCTTC. Protein: CASSQGTVGYTF.